This record looks at one TCR beta chain sequence and its context. 60 Vbeta and 13 Jbeta primers were used in PCR. Data came from immunoSEQ multiplex PCR; TCRdb stores just in-frame clones and leaves some out. The data contain about 190,000 clones, about four fifths of them singletons. The entry originates in a study of cytomegalovirus exposure and HLA in healthy donors. The CDR3 length is 14 residues. Germline CDR1 MNHEY, CDR2 SVGAGI. Trimming took 6 bases from V and 4 from J, leaving 15 bases between them. This TCR was sampled from a woman aged 25-40 years in good health and CMV-seropositive. Sequencing was carried out using PBMCs. The chain is built from TRBV6-5 and TRBJ1-2; D perhaps matches TRBD1 (6 bases). In DNA, the CDR3 is TGTGCCAGCAGGATAACAGGGACCTCCTATGGCTACACCTTC. This translates into CASRITGTSYGYTF.